The clone carrying this T cell receptor beta chain was observed a single time. These data originate in a study of blood T cell repertoires in COVID-19. Across the whole study: The cDNA or gDNA used as material had been derived from T cells, B-cell-depleted T cells, or PBMCs.

TCRdb's copy holds only in-frame clones and misses some; the assay was immunoSEQ multiplex PCR. The sample has about 57,000 clones, approximately 80% seen once; the top ten hold 3.5% to 4%. Germline V CDR1 and CDR2: SEHNR, FQNEAQ (reference sequence). This CDR3 contains 14 residues. V lost 1 base to trimming and J lost 0 bases, with 4 bases between them. In terms of age and location, participants ranged from about 18 to 89 years and lived in under 30 US areas. Grouping used clinical history reported by participants in a survey and questionnaire. The sequence came from a middle-aged woman with acute COVID-19. Sample: PBMCs or T cells enriched from blood (not recorded which). The V and J genes are TRBV7-9 and TRBJ2-1; unclear D gene. The CDR3 spells CASSLVNSYNEQFF. The CDR3 DNA follows: TGTGCCAGCAGCTTAGTCAACTCCTACAATGAGCAGTTCTTC. Together with reference TRBV7-9 and TRBJ2-1, the CDR3 gives the full variable domain: DTGVSQNPRHKITKRGQNVTFRCDPISEHNRLYWYRQTLGQGPEFLTYFQNEAQLEKSRLLSDRFSAERPKGSFSTLEIQRTEQGDSAMYLCASSLVNSYNEQFFGPGTRLTVL.